The sequence of this T cell receptor (beta chain) was determined in a study of vaccination effects on CD4 cells after COVID-19. CDR1 and CDR2 from the germline V gene are SGHRS and YFSETQ. This CDR3 spans 16 amino acids. V was pared by 0 bases and J by 3 bases, with 3 bases of the junction left unmatched. In its sample, this clone was seen a few times. The antigen remains undetermined. Subsequent to a culture period of 10 days, CD4+ T cells were isolated. Having tested negative for nucleocapsid antibodies, the vaccine recipients showed no prior SARS-CoV-2 infection. Days 3 and 7 were when half the medium was replaced with IL-2 medium. Data came from immunoSEQ multiplex PCR; TCRdb stores just in-frame clones and leaves some out. In the table there are under 40,000 clones, 68% of which are singletons.

V is TRBV5-1 and J is TRBJ2-3; 11 nucleotides agree with TRBD2. The input for sequencing was CD4+ T cells from PBMCs cultured without peptide, taken before COVID-19 vaccination. This receptor was identified in a human donor who received a COVID-19 vaccine. CDR3 in DNA: TGCGCCAGCAGCTTGGTCTTAGCGGGGGGGACAGATACGCAGTATTTT. It yields the protein CASSLVLAGGTDTQYF.